These 25 T cell receptor beta chains were sequenced from one sample in a study of blood T cell repertoires in COVID-19. The repertoire was sequenced with immunoSEQ multiplex PCR; TCRdb's copy has only in-frame clones and lacks some. The sample records about 180,000 clones, approximately 82% being singletons. The sample was peripheral blood. The source of these receptors is a woman aged 80 or older with active or convalescent COVID-19.

This clone occurred many times. CDR3 coding DNA: TGCGCCAGCAGCTTGCGAGGGGACACCACCTCGAGAGGATACGAGCAGTACTTC. As protein: CASSLRGDTTSRGYEQYF. The chain links TRBV5-1 to TRBJ2-7, with D possibly matching TRBD1 (6 bases). The V gene lost 1 base and the J gene lost 4 bases, with 24 bases spanning the gap. CDR1 SGHRS and CDR2 YFSETQ come from the germline V gene. The CDR3 extends over 18 amino acids.

CDR3 loop: CASSLPYTF. For the CDR3, the DNA is TGTGCCAGCAGTTTACCTTACACCTTC. The chain has TRBV28 and TRBJ1-2; the D is unclear. There are 9 residues in the CDR3. Looked up from germline, CDR1 is MDHEN and CDR2 is SYDVKM. V shed 2 bases and J shed 11 bases, with 3 bases lying between them.

J is TRBJ2-1 and V is TRBV30, with 9 bases matching TRBD2. The CDR3 is 14 amino acids. The germline gives CDR1 GTSNPN, CDR2 SVGIG (reference sequence). Trimming at V came to 2 bases and at J to 6 bases, leaving 5 bases not matched to a gene. This CDR3 is CAWSQGLAANEQFF. Written as DNA, the CDR3 is TGTGCCTGGAGTCAGGGACTAGCAGCCAATGAGCAGTTCTTC.

The chain employs TRBV3-1 (or the pseudogene TRBV3-2) and TRBJ2-1, with D possibly TRBD2 on 5 matching bases. CDR3 length equals 14 residues. V was pared by 1 base and J by 7 bases, with 11 bases between. Germline CDR1 reads LGHDT; CDR2 reads YNNKEL (reference sequence). CDR3: CASSQVSRGNEQFF. CDR3 sequence (DNA): TGTGCCAGCAGCCAAGTTTCGAGAGGGAATGAGCAGTTCTTC.

This clone was picked up many times. V gene TRBV11-2 combines with J gene TRBJ2-1, with D hard to call. V was clipped by 5 bases and J by 3 bases, with 14 bases between them. This CDR3 spans 15 amino acids. Germline CDR1 SGHAT, CDR2 FQNNGV. CDR3 nucleotides: TGTGCCAGCAGCCGAGTGGGCAGAATCTACAATGAGCAGTTCTTC. Amino acids: CASSRVGRIYNEQFF.

V is TRBV27 and J is TRBJ2-6; D call uncertain. The CDR3 totals 14 residues. CDR1 MNHEY and CDR2 SMNVEV come from the germline V gene (reference sequence). The V and J ends lost 4 bases and 3 bases respectively, with 7 bases between them. CDR3 protein: CASSSYGGANVLTF. The CDR3 DNA reads TGTGCCAGCAGTTCCTATGGTGGGGCCAACGTCCTGACTTTC.

The chain has TRBV6-5 and TRBJ2-1; D possibly corresponds to TRBD2 (5 bases). Trimming took off 2 bases at V and 7 bases at J, with 9 bases between the two ends. CDR1 is MNHEY, CDR2 SVGAGI, per germline. This CDR3 region has 13 residues. In DNA form, the CDR3 reads TGTGCCAGCAGTTACGTAAGGACTAATGAGCAGTTCTTC. This gives the protein CASSYVRTNEQFF.

In nucleotides, the CDR3 is TGTGCCAGCAGCGTACGAGGGGACAGAGCCACCGGGGAGCTGTTTTTT. It yields the protein CASSVRGDRATGELFF. This chain connects TRBV9 to TRBJ2-2; the match to TRBD1 covers 7 bases. The trim removed 1 base at V and 4 bases at J, leaving 7 bases unmatched. Germline V gene lookup returns CDR1 SGDLS and CDR2 YYNGEE. The CDR3 contains 16 residues. Full variable domain (missing parts from reference TRBV9 and TRBJ2-2): DSGVTQTPKHLITATGQRVTLRCSPRSGDLSVYWYQQSLDQGLQFLIQYYNGEERAKGNILERFSAQQFPDLHSELNLSSLELGDSALYFCASSVRGDRATGELFFGEGSRLTVL.

The J gene is TRBJ1-2, the V gene TRBV9, with 8 nucleotides matching TRBD1. The CDR3 sequence is 15 residues long. Germline loops: CDR1 SGDLS, CDR2 YYNGEE. V lost 3 bases, J lost 4 bases, and 8 bases stayed unmatched. CDR3: CASSEGTGAGYGYTF. The CDR3 nucleotides are TGTGCCAGCAGCGAGGGGACAGGAGCAGGCTATGGCTACACCTTC. Using reference TRBV9 and TRBJ1-2 for the parts outside the CDR3, the full variable domain is DSGVTQTPKHLITATGQRVTLRCSPRSGDLSVYWYQQSLDQGLQFLIQYYNGEERAKGNILERFSAQQFPDLHSELNLSSLELGDSALYFCASSEGTGAGYGYTFGSGTRLTVV.

The chain is built from TRBV6-6 and TRBJ1-2, with TRBD1 matching over 10 bases. The trim removed 7 bases at V and 6 bases at J, leaving 14 bases unmatched. The germline V gene has CDR1 MNHNY and CDR2 SVGAGI (reference sequence). This CDR3 region has 16 residues. CDR3 DNA: TGTGCCAGCACCGACGGGGACAGGGGCTCAATAAATGGCTACACCTTC. Translation: CASTDGDRGSINGYTF.

The rearrangement links TRBV5-5 to TRBJ2-7, with D possibly TRBD2 on 5 matching bases. V was shortened by 4 bases and J by 7 bases, with 15 bases between the two germline ends. The CDR3 runs to 13 residues. Germline assignment: CDR1 SGHKS and CDR2 YYEKEE (reference sequence). The DNA for the CDR3 is TGTGCCAGCAGCGGGGTGGGTCCGGGGGAGCAGTACTTC. This encodes CASSGVGPGEQYF.

With respect to this clone: Other DNA sequences in the same sample also yield this CDR3. This chain uses TRBV7-9 with TRBJ1-1; D remains unclear. V was pared by 2 bases and J by 5 bases, with 3 bases between. Germline V gene sequence: CDR1 SEHNR, CDR2 FQNEAQ (reference sequence). The CDR3 has 11 residues. The CDR3, as DNA: TGTGCCAGCAGCTTACGGACTGAAGCTTTCTTT. It translates to CASSLRTEAFF.

This chain links TRBV18 with TRBJ1-1; D might be TRBD1 (6 bases). The germline V and J ends were trimmed by 5 bases and 8 bases, with 15 bases remaining between them. This CDR3 contains 13 residues. Germline V gene sequence: CDR1 KGHSH, CDR2 LQKENI. The CDR3 protein is CASSADADSEAFF. The CDR3, as DNA: TGTGCCAGCTCAGCGGATGCGGACAGCGAAGCTTTCTTT.

The chain is built from TRBV24-1 and TRBJ2-3; 15 bases match TRBD2. Unmatched junction bases numbered 4, after V lost 3 bases and J lost 4 bases. The CDR3 loop spans 17 amino acids. Germline assignment: CDR1 KGHDR and CDR2 SFDVKD. In DNA, the CDR3 is TGTGCCACCAGTGATCACGGACTAGCGGGAGGGGCAGATACGCAGTATTTT. It encodes CATSDHGLAGGADTQYF.

The chain is built from TRBV6-6 and TRBJ1-4; 9 bases match TRBD1. Germline V gene data show CDR1 as MNHNY and CDR2 as SVGAGI (reference sequence). V shed 0 bases, J shed 10 bases, and the junction held 6 bases outside the gene matches. CDR3 length: 15 residues. The CDR3 loop is CASSYSGQGVGKLFF. In DNA, the CDR3 is TGTGCCAGCAGTTACTCGGGACAGGGAGTCGGAAAACTGTTTTTT.

The rearrangement links TRBV18 to TRBJ2-3; 9 nucleotides match TRBD2. The CDR3 loop spans 15 amino acids. Germline V gene data show CDR1 as KGHSH and CDR2 as LQKENI. V was clipped by 6 bases and J by 2 bases; unmatched bases: 6. The CDR3 protein is CASSRGRALTDTQYF. In DNA, the CDR3 is TGTGCCAGCTCCCGCGGGAGGGCCCTCACAGATACGCAGTATTTT.

This clone has just one count. The chain is built from TRBV27 and TRBJ2-1; 12 nucleotides match TRBD1. V shed 5 bases and J 7 bases; nucleotides not matched to a gene: 6. Per germline, CDR1 MNHEY and CDR2 SMNVEV (reference sequence). This CDR3 is 15 amino acids long. This CDR3 is CASSLGTGGLNEQFF. As DNA, the CDR3 is TGTGCCAGCAGTCTAGGGACAGGGGGCTTGAATGAGCAGTTCTTC.

V usage is TRBV12-3 or TRBV12-4 and J usage is TRBJ1-1; D is uncertain. Trimming cost V 1 base and J 9 bases, with 12 bases left between them. The CDR3 has 13 residues. The CDR3 coding sequence is TGTGCCAGCAGTTTAGAACAGAGACAACAAGCTTTCTTT. It specifies CASSLEQRQQAFF.

The V and J genes are TRBV6-1 and TRBJ2-5; 7 nucleotides line up with TRBD2. The CDR3 contains 12 residues. The J segment lost 4 bases and the V segment lost 8 bases, leaving 4 bases of the junction unmatched. In germline, CDR1 is MNHNS, CDR2 SASEGT. The CDR3 loop reads CASSAGAETQYF. In DNA form, the CDR3 reads TGTGCCAGCTCGGCGGGAGCAGAGACCCAGTACTTC.

The gene calls are TRBV2 and TRBJ1-1; D is perhaps TRBD1 (5 bases). CDR1 and CDR2 from the germline V gene are SNHLY and FYNNEI. Trimming shortened V by 6 bases and J by 7 bases, and 15 bases separated the two germline ends. The CDR3 runs 13 residues. The CDR3 here is CASSSDGRGEAFF. CDR3 bases: TGTGCCAGCAGCTCGGACGGGAGGGGTGAAGCTTTCTTT.

The V gene is TRBV28, the J gene TRBJ2-7, with 9 bases that match TRBD1. From germline, CDR1 is MDHEN and CDR2 SYDVKM. V was pared by 6 bases and J by 1 base, with 4 bases of the junction left unmatched. This CDR3 spans 14 amino acids. The CDR3 reads CASRRTGVSYEQYF. The CDR3 nucleotides are TGTGCCAGCAGGCGGACAGGGGTATCCTACGAGCAGTACTTC.

The rearrangement joins TRBV2 to TRBJ1-2, with D unresolved. Trimming pared 4 bases from V and 4 bases from J, leaving 10 bases between. Germline V gene data show CDR1 as SNHLY and CDR2 as FYNNEI. The CDR3 has 13 amino acids. The CDR3 reads CASSVTDIYGYTF. CDR3 coding DNA: TGTGCCAGCAGTGTTACAGATATCTATGGCTACACCTTC.

This clone was observed once. The chain couples TRBV6-1 to TRBJ1-1, with unresolved D. Per germline, CDR1 MNHNS and CDR2 SASEGT. This CDR3 region has 13 residues. Trimming shortened V by 2 bases and J by 8 bases, and 12 bases separated the two germline ends. The CDR3 nucleotides read TGTGCCAGCAGTGAAACGGAGGCCGGGGAAGCTTTCTTT. Its protein product is CASSETEAGEAFF.

The rearrangement joins TRBV3-1 (or the pseudogene TRBV3-2) to TRBJ2-3, with TRBD2 matching 12 bases. V lost 3 bases and J lost 9; bases outside the gene matches: 10. The germline gives CDR1 LGHDT, CDR2 YNNKEL (reference sequence). The CDR3 has 16 amino acids. The DNA of the CDR3 is TGTGCCAGCAGCCAGAATATTGGACTAGCGGGATCAACGCAGTATTTT. Amino acids: CASSQNIGLAGSTQYF.

The chain has TRBV30 and TRBJ2-1, with 9 bases identical to TRBD2. J lost 11 bases, V lost 3 bases, and 17 bases had no gene match. The CDR3 has 16 residues. Looked up from germline, CDR1 is GTSNPN and CDR2 is SVGIG (reference sequence). The CDR3 protein is CAWSIPRGRAYVKQFF. DNA of the CDR3: TGTGCCTGGAGCATCCCTCGCGGGAGGGCGTATGTAAAGCAGTTCTTC.